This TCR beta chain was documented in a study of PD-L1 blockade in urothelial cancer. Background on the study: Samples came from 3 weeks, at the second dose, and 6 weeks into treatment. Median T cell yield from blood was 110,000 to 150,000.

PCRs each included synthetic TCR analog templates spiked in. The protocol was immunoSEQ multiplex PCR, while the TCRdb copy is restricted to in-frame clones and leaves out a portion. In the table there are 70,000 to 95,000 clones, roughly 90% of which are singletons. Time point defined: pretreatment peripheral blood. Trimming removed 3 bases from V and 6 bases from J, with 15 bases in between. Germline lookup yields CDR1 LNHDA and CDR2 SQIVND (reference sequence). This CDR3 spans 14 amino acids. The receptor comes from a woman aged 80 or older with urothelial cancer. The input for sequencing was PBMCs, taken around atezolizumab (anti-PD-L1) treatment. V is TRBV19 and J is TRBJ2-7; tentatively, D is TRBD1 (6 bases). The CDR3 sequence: CASSIARGRGEQYF. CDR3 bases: TGTGCCAGTAGTATTGCCAGGGGTCGGGGCGAGCAGTACTTC.